These T cell receptor beta chains were read from a single sample in a study of beta chain features in type 1 diabetes. TCRdb's copy holds only in-frame clones and misses some; the assay was immunoSEQ multiplex PCR. The sample holds approximately 170,000 clones, approximately 7.8% seen once. The specimen was central memory CD4+ T cells from blood. Receptor source: a woman between 40 and 50 years old with type 1 diabetes. Both conserved end residues are part of each CDR3. The order of the fields is V gene, clone size, J gene, D gene, CDR3 protein, CDR3 DNA. A D gene is named only where the DNA matches it firmly. Only part of the rows carry a size: once, few, many, or a class if the clone is expanded.

TRBV7-9	-	TRBJ1-1	-	CASSPREDGTEAFF	TGTGCCAGCAGCCCCCGGGAGGACGGCACTGAAGCTTTCTTT
TRBV28	-	TRBJ2-1	TRBD2	CASYPGGLGLNEQFF	TGTGCCAGCTACCCTGGGGGACTAGGACTGAATGAGCAGTTCTTC
TRBV5-6	-	TRBJ1-3	-	CASLWTVGNTIYF	TGTGCCAGCCTCTGGACAGTTGGAAACACCATATATTTT
TRBV7-9	-	TRBJ2-1	TRBD1	CASSLDRGINEQFF	TGTGCCAGCAGCTTGGACAGGGGGATCAATGAGCAGTTCTTC
TRBV10-3	-	TRBJ1-2	-	CAISESRAGIGYTF	TGTGCCATCAGTGAGTCGAGGGCCGGGATCGGCTACACCTTC
TRBV29-1	-	TRBJ1-4	-	CSVEVLIGEKLFF	TGCAGCGTTGAAGTACTTATTGGTGAAAAACTGTTTTTT
TRBV28	-	TRBJ2-7	TRBD2	CASSTYSGSHYEQYF	TGTGCCAGCAGTACTTATAGCGGGAGTCATTACGAGCAGTACTTC
TRBV28	few	TRBJ2-1	TRBD1	CASRADRVSYNEQFF	TGTGCCAGCAGAGCCGACAGGGTCTCCTACAATGAGCAGTTCTTC
TRBV5-1	few	TRBJ1-3	-	CASSLEQGRPIYF	TGCGCCAGCAGCTTGGAGCAGGGTAGGCCCATATATTTT
TRBV28	-	TRBJ1-5	-	CASSPWGDSNQPQHF	TGTGCCAGCAGCCCCTGGGGGGATAGCAATCAGCCCCAGCATTTT
TRBV7-2	many	TRBJ1-1	-	CASSFSGMMNTEAFF	TGTGCCAGCAGCTTTTCCGGGATGATGAACACTGAAGCTTTCTTT
TRBV5-1	few	TRBJ2-1	TRBD2	CASSTTSGAYNEQFF	TGCGCCAGCAGCACGACTAGCGGGGCCTACAATGAGCAGTTCTTC
TRBV7-3	many	TRBJ2-7	TRBD1	CASSPGTGAYEQYF	TGTGCCAGCAGCCCCGGGACAGGCGCCTACGAGCAGTACTTC
TRBV15	-	TRBJ1-4	TRBD1	CATSPRTGRKLFF	TGTGCCACCAGCCCCAGGACAGGGAGAAAACTGTTTTTT
TRBV5-4	few	TRBJ1-1	TRBD1	CASSSGQVNTEAFF	TGTGCCAGCAGCTCGGGACAGGTGAACACTGAAGCTTTCTTT
TRBV5-4	-	TRBJ2-1	TRBD2	CASSFLAGGSYNEQFF	TGTGCCAGCAGCTTCCTAGCGGGAGGGTCCTACAATGAGCAGTTCTTC
TRBV4-1	-	TRBJ1-5	-	CASSQDERGEPQHF	TGCGCCAGCAGCCAAGACGAGCGGGGTGAGCCCCAGCATTTT
TRBV9	-	TRBJ1-3	-	CASSASGFAGNTIYF	TGTGCCAGCAGCGCCTCGGGGTTCGCGGGAAACACCATATATTTT